The 19 T cell receptor beta chains reported below all come from one sample, sequenced in a study of identical twins. TCRdb re-called the 5' RACE reads with MiXCR, one entry per CDR3 protein. Of 150,000 or so distinct CDR3 sequences listed, 3% to 4.5% are singletons. The sample comprised memory T cells sorted from blood. Every receptor here comes from a man between 18 and 29 years old in good health.

This clonotype was detected ten times or more. This chain links TRBV12-3 or TRBV12-4 with TRBJ2-6; D unresolved. This CDR3 has 13 residues. Trimming cost V 5 bases and J 2 bases, with 4 bases left between them. The CDR3 DNA sequence: TGTGCCAGCAGTATGCCTGGGGCCAACGTCCTGACTTTC. This gives the protein CASSMPGANVLTF.

In its sample, this clonotype was seen many times. This sequence joins TRBV20-1 and TRBJ2-3, with D possibly TRBD2 on 7 matching bases. The V gene lost 1 base and the J gene lost 0 bases, with 26 bases spanning the gap. CDR3 length: 20 amino acids. Germline values: CDR1 DFQATT, CDR2 SNEGSKA (reference sequence). CDR3 in DNA: TGCAGTGCTAGAGCCACTCTTGGGGGGGGGCTAGAGATTAGCACAGATACGCAGTATTTT. It specifies CSARATLGGGLEISTDTQYF.

This clonotype was observed many times. V gene TRBV12-3 or TRBV12-4 combines with J gene TRBJ2-1; the match to TRBD2 covers 13 bases. The CDR3 length is 15 residues. J was trimmed by 6 bases and V by 5 bases; bases with no gene match: 4. The CDR3: CASSPWTSGSNEQFF. For the CDR3, the DNA is TGTGCCAGCAGTCCCTGGACTAGCGGGAGCAATGAGCAGTTCTTC.

The chain links TRBV11-1 to TRBJ2-4, with D perhaps TRBD2 (6 bases). The CDR3 is 16 residues long. V was cut by 5 bases and J by 0 bases, with 14 bases left in between. Germline loops: CDR1 SGHAT, CDR2 FQDESV (reference sequence). CDR3 coding DNA: TGTGCCAGCAGCCCCGGGACTCTTCTAGCCAAAAACATTCAGTACTTC. It is translated as CASSPGTLLAKNIQYF.

This clonotype was found many times. V usage is TRBV20-1 and J usage is TRBJ2-3, with 11 bases lining up with TRBD2. This CDR3 is built from 17 residues. J lost 1 base, V lost 1 base, and 7 bases had no gene match. CDR1 is DFQATT and CDR2 is SNEGSKA in the germline V gene (reference sequence). The CDR3 bases are TGCAGTGCTAGAGGTAGCGGGAGGGTTATCGGCACAGATACGCAGTATTTT. This sequence encodes CSARGSGRVIGTDTQYF.

This clonotype was detected ten times or more. Written as DNA, the CDR3 is TGTGCCAGCAGCGGACGCAGGGGGACTGAAGCTTTCTTT. Encoded protein: CASSGRRGTEAFF. V is TRBV9 and J is TRBJ1-1, with TRBD1 matching over 7 bases. The CDR3 loop spans 13 amino acids. Per germline, CDR1 SGDLS and CDR2 YYNGEE. With 3 bases clipped from V and 5 bases from J, the junction kept 4 bases outside the gene matches.

This clonotype was recorded at least ten times. The chain has TRBV6-5 and TRBJ2-3; D may be TRBD1 (6 bases). Germline CDR1 MNHEY, CDR2 SVGAGI. V was trimmed by 6 bases and J by 4 bases, leaving 26 bases between them. CDR3 length: 18 amino acids. This CDR3 reads CASSSTSRGRGRADTQYF. Written as DNA, the CDR3 is TGTGCCAGCAGCTCTACTTCTAGGGGCAGGGGTAGGGCAGATACGCAGTATTTT.

This clonotype was observed many times. The chain is built from TRBV7-6 and TRBJ2-7; D is perhaps TRBD1 (6 bases). V lost 4 bases and J 2 bases, leaving 15 bases between the germline ends. CDR1 SGHVS and CDR2 FNYEAQ come from the germline V gene. This CDR3 is 15 amino acids long. CDR3 loop: CASSSRDKGTYEQYF. The CDR3 DNA sequence: TGTGCCAGCAGCTCCCGGGACAAGGGTACCTACGAGCAGTACTTC.

The sample holds many counts of this clonotype. This chain joins TRBV5-1 and TRBJ2-7; D is perhaps TRBD2 (5 bases). Germline lookup yields CDR1 SGHRS and CDR2 YFSETQ. CDR3 length: 11 residues. V was cut by 7 bases and J by 4 bases, with 9 bases left in between. The CDR3, as DNA: TGCGCCAGCGCGAGGGAGTACGAGCAGTACTTC. Amino acids: CASAREYEQYF.

The chain employs TRBV11-3 and TRBJ2-1; TRBD2 matches at 8 bases. Germline trimming cut 5 bases from V and 6 bases from J; bases unmatched to any gene: 6. Germline loops: CDR1 SGHNT, CDR2 YENEEA. CDR3 length: 14 residues. CDR3 residues: CASSLAGTSNEQFF. CDR3 in DNA: TGTGCCAGCAGCCTGGCCGGGACTAGCAATGAGCAGTTCTTC.

As for this clonotype: An end of the junction differs from the germline gene, which may be a read error. The V gene is TRBV6-5, the J gene TRBJ2-1, with D perhaps TRBD1 (6 bases). The CDR3 consists of 15 residues. From germline, CDR1 is MNHEY and CDR2 SVGAGI. The CDR3 reads CASSYGGGSYNDQFF. Here the CDR3 DNA reads TGTGCCAGCAGTTACGGGGGCGGCTCCTACAATGATCAGTTCTTC.

Ten or more counts support this clonotype. The V call is TRBV15, the J call TRBJ2-7, with TRBD1 matching 10 bases. Trimming took 0 bases from V and 4 from J; bases not matched to a gene: 6. The V gene's germline CDR1 is LNHNV and CDR2 YYDKDF (reference sequence). This CDR3 spans 16 amino acids. CDR3 sequence: CATSRDRGQGNYEQYF. The CDR3 nucleotides are TGTGCCACCAGCAGAGATAGGGGACAGGGGAATTACGAGCAGTACTTC. Complete variable domain (other parts from reference TRBV15 and TRBJ2-7): DAMVIQNPRYQVTQFGKPVTLSCSQTLNHNVMYWYQQKSSQAPKLLFHYYDKDFNNEADTPDNFQSRRPNTSFCFLDIRSPGLGDTAMYLCATSRDRGQGNYEQYFGPGTRLTVT.

Ten or more counts support this clonotype. The CDR3 region is CASSRTGLAGIETQYF. For the CDR3, the DNA is TGTGCCAGCAGCCGAACAGGACTAGCCGGAATCGAGACCCAGTACTTC. The chain combines TRBV5-6 with TRBJ2-5; 8 bases line up with TRBD2. The ends lost 4 bases at V and 5 bases at J; junction bases unmatched: 13. The germline V gene encodes CDR1 SGHDT and CDR2 YYEEEE. The CDR3 runs to 16 residues. Full variable domain (missing parts from reference TRBV5-6 and TRBJ2-5): DAGVTQSPTHLIKTRGQQVTLRCSPKSGHDTVSWYQQALGQGPQFIFQYYEEEERQRGNFPDRFSGHQFPNYSSELNVNALLLGDSALYLCASSRTGLAGIETQYFGPGTRLLVL.

The sample holds a few counts of this clonotype. The chain uses TRBV5-1 and TRBJ2-1, with a weak D call TRBD2 (6 bases). Deletions cut 4 bases from V and 4 bases from J, with 9 bases between. Germline CDR1 reads SGHRS; CDR2 reads YFSETQ. The CDR3 covers 13 residues. CDR3 region: CASSGGIYNEQFF. The DNA of the CDR3 is TGCGCCAGCAGCGGGGGGATATACAATGAGCAGTTCTTC.

This clonotype was found a few times. The rearrangement uses TRBV18 and TRBJ2-7, with D unclear. V shed 2 bases and J shed 0 bases, with 8 bases lying between them. The germline V gene has CDR1 KGHSH and CDR2 LQKENI. The CDR3 extends over 14 amino acids. Here the CDR3 reads CASSPGRSSYEQYV. For the CDR3, the DNA is TGTGCCAGCTCACCAGGGCGAAGCTCCTACGAGCAGTACGTC.

This clonotype showed up many times. The chain employs TRBV27 and TRBJ2-6; 12 bases agree with TRBD1. Trimming removed 6 bases from V and 2 bases from J; junction bases left unmatched: 11. The CDR3 runs 19 residues. The V gene's germline CDR1 is MNHEY and CDR2 SMNVEV (reference sequence). CDR3 protein: CASRPNTGQGAPGANVLTF. DNA of the CDR3: TGTGCCAGCAGACCCAACACGGGACAGGGGGCTCCTGGGGCCAACGTCCTGACTTTC.

This clonotype occurred many times. This sequence joins TRBV6-1 and TRBJ2-1, with D hard to call. The CDR3 length is 13 residues. The germline V gene encodes CDR1 MNHNS and CDR2 SASEGT. V lost 4 bases, J lost 4 bases, and 8 bases lay in between. CDR3 nucleotides: TGTGCCAGCAGTGCCTATCCTTACAATGAGCAGTTCTTC. It yields the protein CASSAYPYNEQFF.

This clonotype was recorded at least ten times. The chain joins TRBV10-3 to TRBJ2-1; tentative D call: TRBD2 (6 bases). Trimming took off 6 bases at V and 0 bases at J, with 12 bases between the two ends. CDR1 is ENHRY, CDR2 SYGVKD, per germline. There are 15 residues in the CDR3. CDR3 amino acids: CAIRGLLSSYNEQFF. The CDR3 DNA sequence: TGTGCCATCAGAGGACTACTGTCCTCCTACAATGAGCAGTTCTTC.

Ten or more counts support this clonotype. This chain connects TRBV20-1 to TRBJ2-7; the match to TRBD2 covers 10 bases. Per germline, CDR1 DFQATT and CDR2 SNEGSKA (reference sequence). CDR3 length: 16 amino acids. The V segment lost 2 bases and the J segment 2 bases; nucleotides outside the gene matches: 9. The CDR3 loop reads CSARPSAGGTAYEQYF. In DNA, the CDR3 is TGCAGTGCTAGACCGTCAGCGGGAGGGACCGCCTACGAGCAGTACTTC.